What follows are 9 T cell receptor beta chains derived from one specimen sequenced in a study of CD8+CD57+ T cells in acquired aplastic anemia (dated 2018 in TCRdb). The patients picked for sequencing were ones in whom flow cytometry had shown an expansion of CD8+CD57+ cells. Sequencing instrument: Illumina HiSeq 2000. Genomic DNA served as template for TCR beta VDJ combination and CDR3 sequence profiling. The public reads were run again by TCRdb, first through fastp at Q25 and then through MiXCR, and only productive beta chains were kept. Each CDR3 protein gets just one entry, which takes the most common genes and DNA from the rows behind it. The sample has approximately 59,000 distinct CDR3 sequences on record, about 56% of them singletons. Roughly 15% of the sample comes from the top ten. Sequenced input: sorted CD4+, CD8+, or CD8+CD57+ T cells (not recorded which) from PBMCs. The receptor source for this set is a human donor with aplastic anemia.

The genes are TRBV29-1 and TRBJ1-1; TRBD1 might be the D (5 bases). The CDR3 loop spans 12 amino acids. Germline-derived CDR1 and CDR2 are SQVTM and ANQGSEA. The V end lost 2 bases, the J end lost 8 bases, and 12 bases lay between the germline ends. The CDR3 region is CSVEYQGSEAFF. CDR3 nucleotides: TGCAGCGTTGAATATCAGGGATCAGAAGCTTTCTTT.

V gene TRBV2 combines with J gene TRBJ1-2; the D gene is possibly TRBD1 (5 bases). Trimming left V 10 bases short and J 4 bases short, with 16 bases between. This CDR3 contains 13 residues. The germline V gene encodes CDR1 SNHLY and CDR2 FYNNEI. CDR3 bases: TGTGCCAACAGGATGGGGCAGACCTATGGCTACACCTTC. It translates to CANRMGQTYGYTF.

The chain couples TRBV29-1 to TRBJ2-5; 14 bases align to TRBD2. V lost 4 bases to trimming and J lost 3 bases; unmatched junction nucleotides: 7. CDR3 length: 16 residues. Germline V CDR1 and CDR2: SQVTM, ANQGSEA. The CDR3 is CSVGGSTSGGEETQYF. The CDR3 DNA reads TGCAGCGTTGGAGGATCGACTAGCGGGGGGGAAGAGACCCAGTACTTC.

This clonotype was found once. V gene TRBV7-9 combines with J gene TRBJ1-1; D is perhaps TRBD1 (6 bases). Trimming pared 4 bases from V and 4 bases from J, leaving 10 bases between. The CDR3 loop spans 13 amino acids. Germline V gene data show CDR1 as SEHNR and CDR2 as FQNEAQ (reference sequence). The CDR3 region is CASSSMGATEAFF. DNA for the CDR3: TGTGCCAGCAGCTCGATGGGGGCCACTGAAGCTTTCTTT.

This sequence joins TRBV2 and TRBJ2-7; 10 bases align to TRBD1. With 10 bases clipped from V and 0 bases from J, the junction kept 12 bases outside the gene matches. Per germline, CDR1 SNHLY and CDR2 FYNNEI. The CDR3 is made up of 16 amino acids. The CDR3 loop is CAISPGQGRNSYEQYF. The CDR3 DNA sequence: TGTGCCATATCCCCGGGACAGGGGAGGAACTCCTACGAGCAGTACTTC.

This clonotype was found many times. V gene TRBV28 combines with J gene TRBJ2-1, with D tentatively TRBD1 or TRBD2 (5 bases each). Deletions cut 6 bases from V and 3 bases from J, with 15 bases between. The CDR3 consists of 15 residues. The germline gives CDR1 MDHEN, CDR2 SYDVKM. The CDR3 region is CASSEYRDGYNEQFF. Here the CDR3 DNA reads TGTGCCAGCAGCGAGTACCGGGACGGCTACAATGAGCAGTTCTTC. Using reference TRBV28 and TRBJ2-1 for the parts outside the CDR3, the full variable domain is DVKVTQSSRYLVKRTGEKVFLECVQDMDHENMFWYRQDPGLGLRLIYFSYDVKMKEKGDIPEGYSVSREKKERFSLILESASTNQTSMYLCASSEYRDGYNEQFFGPGTRLTVL.

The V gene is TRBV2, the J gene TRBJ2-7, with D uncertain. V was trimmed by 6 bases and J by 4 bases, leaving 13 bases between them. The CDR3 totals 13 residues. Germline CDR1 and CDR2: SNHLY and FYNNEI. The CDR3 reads CASSPTTDYEQYF. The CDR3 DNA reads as TGTGCCAGCAGCCCCACGACGGATTACGAGCAGTACTTC.

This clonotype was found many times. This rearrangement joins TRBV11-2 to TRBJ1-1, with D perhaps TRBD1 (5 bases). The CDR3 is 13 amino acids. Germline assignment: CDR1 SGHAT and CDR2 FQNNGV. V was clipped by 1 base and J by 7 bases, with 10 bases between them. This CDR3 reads CASSLGADIEAFF. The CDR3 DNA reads TGTGCCAGCAGCTTAGGGGCGGACATTGAAGCTTTCTTT.

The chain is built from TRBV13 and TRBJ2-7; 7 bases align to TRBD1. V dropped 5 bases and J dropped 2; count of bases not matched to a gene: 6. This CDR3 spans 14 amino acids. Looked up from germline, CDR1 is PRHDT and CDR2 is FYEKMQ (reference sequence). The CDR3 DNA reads TGTGCCAGCAGCCGGGGACAGAATACCTACGAGCAGTACTTC. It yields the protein CASSRGQNTYEQYF.